The 10 T cell receptor beta chains given below trace back to one sample, sequenced in a study of CD8+CD57+ T cells in acquired aplastic anemia. It was genomic DNA that served as the template for profiling TCR beta VDJ and CDR3. TCRdb redid the calling of the reads with MiXCR, one entry per CDR3 protein. Of approximately 380,000 distinct CDR3 sequences in the sample, roughly 64% were seen once. Sequencing was done on a sample of sorted CD4+, CD8+, or CD8+CD57+ T cells (not recorded which) from PBMCs. The receptor set was obtained from a human donor in good health, serving as a control.

The table lists this clonotype with many counts. This chain links TRBV6-6 with TRBJ2-3, with D unclear. Germline CDR1 is MNHNY and CDR2 is SVGAGI (reference sequence). V lost 6 bases and J lost 2, with 12 bases in between. The CDR3 contains 14 residues. CDR3 coding DNA: TGTGCCAGCAGGGCCGGTGTGAACACAGATACGCAGTATTTT. Translation: CASRAGVNTDTQYF.

In its sample, this clonotype was seen once. J is TRBJ2-7 and V is TRBV7-2, with TRBD1 matching 7 bases. The J segment lost 3 bases and the V segment lost 5 bases, leaving 10 bases of the junction unmatched. Germline V gene lookup returns CDR1 SGHTA and CDR2 FQGNSA. The CDR3 is made up of 15 amino acids. The CDR3 is CASSPPGQTHYEQYF. CDR3 DNA sequence: TGTGCCAGCAGCCCACCGGGACAGACCCACTACGAGCAGTACTTC.

V is TRBV7-8 and J is TRBJ1-2; perhaps TRBD1 as D (5 bases). Per germline, CDR1 SGHVS and CDR2 FQNEAQ. The CDR3 totals 14 residues. Trimming pared 5 bases from V and 5 bases from J, leaving 15 bases between. DNA for the CDR3: TGTGCCAGCAGCCCGGGACGGCTCAAGTATGGCTACACCTTC. Translation: CASSPGRLKYGYTF.

Regarding this clonotype: The germline gene is not matched at one end of the junction; a read error may be the cause. V usage is TRBV9 and J usage is TRBJ2-7, with a possible D match to TRBD2 (5 bases). In germline, CDR1 is SGDLS, CDR2 YYNGEE. This CDR3 has 15 amino acids. The CDR3 protein is CATSGARSNYCYKYF. CDR3 nucleotide sequence: TGTGCCACCAGCGGTGCCAGATCCAACTATTGCTACAAGTACTTC.

The V gene is TRBV7-2, the J gene TRBJ2-1; D gene unclear. This CDR3 spans 15 amino acids. V was pared by 1 base and J by 16 bases, with 23 bases between. In germline, CDR1 is SGHTA, CDR2 FQGNSA. The CDR3, as DNA: TGTGCCAGCAGCTTAGGACCGACCGACGAGCAGTACTTCTTCTTC. Translating it yields CASSLGPTDEQYFFF.

The rearrangement links TRBV12-3 or TRBV12-4 to TRBJ1-2; a possible D gene is TRBD1 (5 bases). This CDR3 has 13 residues. Deletions cut 6 bases from V and 8 bases from J, with 16 bases between. The chain's CDR3 is CASRGRDTIGYTF. In DNA form, the CDR3 reads TGTGCCAGCAGAGGCAGGGATACTATCGGCTACACCTTC.

Concerning this clonotype: Since the CDR3 does not end with the conserved phenylalanine or tryptophan, this likely comes from a read error. The chain is built from TRBV2 and TRBJ1-1; D ambiguous. Trimming took 6 bases from V and 7 from J, leaving 9 bases between them. CDR3 length equals 11 residues. Germline lookup yields CDR1 SNHLY and CDR2 FYNNEI. DNA of the CDR3: TGTGCCAGCAGCTTAGGATATGAAGCTTTCCTT. As protein: CASSLGYEAFL.

V is TRBV12-3 or TRBV12-4 and J is TRBJ2-5; D may be TRBD2 (6 bases). CDR3 length equals 14 residues. Trimming removed 8 bases from V and 2 bases from J, with 15 bases in between. This CDR3 is CASATVAGQETQYF. The CDR3 DNA follows: TGTGCCAGCGCTACTGTGGCGGGGCAAGAGACCCAGTACTTC.

The V gene is TRBV14, the J gene TRBJ2-7, with 7 bases that match TRBD2. Trimming removed 10 bases from V and 1 base from J; junction bases left unmatched: 10. Germline lookup yields CDR1 SGHDN and CDR2 FVKESK. There are 14 residues in the CDR3. As DNA, the CDR3 is TGTGCCACCAGTGTGGGAGCGGGGTCCTACGAGCAGTACTTC. Encoded protein: CATSVGAGSYEQYF.

The chain links TRBV20-1 to TRBJ2-1; 8 nucleotides align to TRBD2. The CDR3 consists of 13 residues. V lost 8 bases to trimming and J lost 7 bases; unmatched junction nucleotides: 10. In germline, CDR1 is DFQATT, CDR2 SNEGSKA (reference sequence). DNA of the CDR3: TGCAGTCCCGGACTAGCAACGGGGAATGAGCAGTTCTTC. Its protein is CSPGLATGNEQFF.